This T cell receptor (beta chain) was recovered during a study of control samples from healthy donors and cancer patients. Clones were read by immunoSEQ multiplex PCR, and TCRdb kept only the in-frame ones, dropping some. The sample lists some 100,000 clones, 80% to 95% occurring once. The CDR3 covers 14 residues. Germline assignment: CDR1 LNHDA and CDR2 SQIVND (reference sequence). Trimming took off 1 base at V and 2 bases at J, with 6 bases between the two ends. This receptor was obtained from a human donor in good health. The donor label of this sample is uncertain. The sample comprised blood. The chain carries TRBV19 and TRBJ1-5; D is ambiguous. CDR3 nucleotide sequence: TGTGCCAGTAGTATAGCAAGGGGCAATCAGCCCCAGCATTTT. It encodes CASSIARGNQPQHF.